This T cell receptor (beta chain) comes out of a study of shared clonotypes between healthy human individuals. For the study at large: For every donor, three CD4 naive, three CD4 memory, two CD8 naive and one CD8 memory plates were used. Study observations and caveats: Shared clonotypes across all four donors exceeded non-shared ones in generation probability. Memory subsets generally showed lower estimated richness than naive subsets.

On this clone: As yet, its antigen is unknown.

Some clones are missing from TCRdb's copy, which holds only in-frame ones; the method was immunoSEQ multiplex PCR. The profile covers about 1 million clones, with about 75% appearing a single time and approximately 1.5% taken by the ten largest. Looked up from germline, CDR1 is KGHSH and CDR2 is LQKENI. The trim removed 4 bases at V and 0 bases at J, leaving 4 bases unmatched. The CDR3 has 16 residues. CD4+ cell separation produced CD45RA+ naive and CD45RA-negative memory subsets. J is TRBJ1-3 and V is TRBV18, with 9 bases that match TRBD1. The source of this sequence is a man between 18 and 35 years old in good health. Sample: memory CD4+ T cells sorted from blood. Described subset: CD45RA-negative fraction. CDR3: CASSRTGGGSGNTIYF. CDR3 bases: TGTGCCAGCTCACGCACAGGGGGCGGCTCTGGAAACACCATATATTTT.